Given below is one T cell receptor (beta chain) in context. Its antigen is as yet unknown. This specimen comes from a study of cytomegalovirus exposure and HLA in healthy donors. Vbeta (60) and Jbeta (13) primers were used in the PCR. Profiling relied on immunoSEQ multiplex PCR, and the TCRdb table lists in-frame clones only, not all of them. The sample yields 110,000 to 150,000 clones, roughly three quarters seen once. The CDR3 extends over 13 amino acids. The V end was cut by 3 bases, the J end by 8 bases, with 11 bases between. Germline V gene lookup returns CDR1 MRHNA and CDR2 SNTAGT. Study observations and caveats: In an earlier analysis, about 90% or about 30%: the productive usage of most TCR beta V segments. Rarity marked most TCR sequences, yet some public TCRs occurred in many donors.

The chain recombines TRBV6-4 with TRBJ1-5; D not resolved. Sequencing used PBMCs. This receptor was identified in a woman aged 30 to 39 in good health and CMV-seronegative. CDR3 sequence (DNA): TGTGCCAGCAGTGAAATTTTAGGAGAGCCCCAGCATTTT. Its translation is CASSEILGEPQHF.